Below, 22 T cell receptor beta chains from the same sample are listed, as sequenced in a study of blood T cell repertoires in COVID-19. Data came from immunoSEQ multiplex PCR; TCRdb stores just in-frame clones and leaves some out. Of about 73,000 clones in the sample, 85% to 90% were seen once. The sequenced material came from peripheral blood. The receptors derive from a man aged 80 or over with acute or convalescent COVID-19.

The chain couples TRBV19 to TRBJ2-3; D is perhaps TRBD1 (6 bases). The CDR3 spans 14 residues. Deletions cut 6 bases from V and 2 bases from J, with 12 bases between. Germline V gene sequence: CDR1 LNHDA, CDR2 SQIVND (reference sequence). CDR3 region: CASRQGKYTDTQYF. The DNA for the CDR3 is TGTGCCAGTAGACAGGGAAAATACACAGATACGCAGTATTTT.

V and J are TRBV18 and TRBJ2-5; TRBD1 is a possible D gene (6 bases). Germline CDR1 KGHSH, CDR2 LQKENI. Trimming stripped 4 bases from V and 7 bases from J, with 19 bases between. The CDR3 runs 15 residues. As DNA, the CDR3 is TGTGCCAGCTCACGAGACCTCGGGACACTCGGGACCCAGTACTTC. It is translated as CASSRDLGTLGTQYF. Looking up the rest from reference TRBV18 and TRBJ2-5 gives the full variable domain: NAGVMQNPRHLVRRRGQEARLRCSPMKGHSHVYWYRQLPEEGLKFMVYLQKENIIDESGMPKERFSAEFPKEGPSILRIQQVVRGDSAAYFCASSRDLGTLGTQYFGPGTRLLVL.

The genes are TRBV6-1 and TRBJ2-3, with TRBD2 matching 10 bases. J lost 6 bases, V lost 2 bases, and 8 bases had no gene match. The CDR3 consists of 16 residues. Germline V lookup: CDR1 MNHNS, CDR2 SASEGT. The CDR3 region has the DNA TGTGCCAGCAGTGAACGGACTAGCGGATTAACGGATACGCAGTATTTT. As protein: CASSERTSGLTDTQYF.

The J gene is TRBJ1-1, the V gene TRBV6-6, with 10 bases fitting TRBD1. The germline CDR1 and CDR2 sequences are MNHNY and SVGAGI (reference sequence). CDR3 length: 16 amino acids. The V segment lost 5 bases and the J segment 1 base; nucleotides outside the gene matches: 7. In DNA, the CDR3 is TGTGCCAGCAGTCCCCGGGACAGGGGAAGGAACACTGAAGCTTTCTTT. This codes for CASSPRDRGRNTEAFF.

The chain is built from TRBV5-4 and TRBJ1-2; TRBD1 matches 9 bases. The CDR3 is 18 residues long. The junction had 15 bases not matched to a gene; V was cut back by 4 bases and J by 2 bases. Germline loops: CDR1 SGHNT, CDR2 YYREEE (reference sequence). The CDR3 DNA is TGTGCCAGCAGCACCCCCAGGACAGGGGTGGGCAAGAACTATGGCTACACCTTC. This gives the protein CASSTPRTGVGKNYGYTF.

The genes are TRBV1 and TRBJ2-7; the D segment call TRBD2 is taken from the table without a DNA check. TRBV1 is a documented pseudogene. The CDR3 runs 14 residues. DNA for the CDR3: TGCACCAGCAGCCCAGGACTACATACCTACGAGCAGTACTTC. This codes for CTSSPGLHTYEQYF.

Written as DNA, the CDR3 is TGTGCCACCAGTGATAGCCGCGGGACTGGTCAGCCCCAGCATTTT. It specifies CATSDSRGTGQPQHF. The chain combines TRBV24-1 with TRBJ1-5, with D possibly being TRBD1 (5 bases). This CDR3 contains 15 residues. Between the trimmed V and J ends, which lost 3 bases and 6 bases, there was a span of 14 bases. CDR1 KGHDR and CDR2 SFDVKD come from the germline V gene.

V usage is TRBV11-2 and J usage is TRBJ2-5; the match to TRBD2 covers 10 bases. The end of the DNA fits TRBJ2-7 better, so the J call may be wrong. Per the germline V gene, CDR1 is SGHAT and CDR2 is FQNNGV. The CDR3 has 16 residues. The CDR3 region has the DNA TGTGCCAGCAGCTTACTAGCGGGAGTCACGACCTACGAGCAGTACTTC. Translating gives CASSLLAGVTTYEQYF.

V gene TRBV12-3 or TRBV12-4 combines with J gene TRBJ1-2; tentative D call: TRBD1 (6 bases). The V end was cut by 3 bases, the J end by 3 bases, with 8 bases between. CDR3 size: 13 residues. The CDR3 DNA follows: TGTGCCAGCAGTTTTCCAGGGGACTATGGCTACACCTTC. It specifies CASSFPGDYGYTF.

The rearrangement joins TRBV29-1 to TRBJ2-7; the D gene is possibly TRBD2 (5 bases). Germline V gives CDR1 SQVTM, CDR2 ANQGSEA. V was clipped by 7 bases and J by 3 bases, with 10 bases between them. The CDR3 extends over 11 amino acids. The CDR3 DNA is TGCAGCGCCCACAGCGGCTACGAGCAGTACTTC. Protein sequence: CSAHSGYEQYF.

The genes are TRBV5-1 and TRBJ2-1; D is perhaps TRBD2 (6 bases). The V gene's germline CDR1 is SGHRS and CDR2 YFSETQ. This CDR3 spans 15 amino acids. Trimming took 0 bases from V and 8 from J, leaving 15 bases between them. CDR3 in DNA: TGCGCCAGCAGCTTGGAAGCGGGCAGTACGTATGAGCAGTTCTTC. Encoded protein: CASSLEAGSTYEQFF.

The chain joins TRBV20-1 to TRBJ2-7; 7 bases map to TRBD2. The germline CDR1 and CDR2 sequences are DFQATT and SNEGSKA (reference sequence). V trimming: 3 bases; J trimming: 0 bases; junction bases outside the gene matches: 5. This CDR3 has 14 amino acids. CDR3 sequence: CSASLGGSSYEQYF. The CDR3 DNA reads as TGCAGTGCTAGTTTAGGCGGGAGCTCCTACGAGCAGTACTTC.

In DNA, the CDR3 is TGTGCCAGCAGCTTGGCCGGGGGTGTTGGGAATGGCTACACCTTC. It translates to CASSLAGGVGNGYTF. This chain connects TRBV5-5 to TRBJ1-2; the D gene is possibly TRBD1 (5 bases). Germline CDR1 and CDR2: SGHKS and YYEKEE (reference sequence). V lost 0 bases to trimming and J lost 6 bases, with 15 bases between them. The CDR3 totals 15 residues.

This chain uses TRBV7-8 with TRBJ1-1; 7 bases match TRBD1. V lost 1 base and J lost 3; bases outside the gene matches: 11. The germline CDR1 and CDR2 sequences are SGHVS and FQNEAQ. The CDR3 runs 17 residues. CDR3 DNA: TGTGCCAGCAGCTTAGAGGTAGAGGGGCAGGGGGACACTGAAGCTTTCTTT. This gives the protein CASSLEVEGQGDTEAFF.

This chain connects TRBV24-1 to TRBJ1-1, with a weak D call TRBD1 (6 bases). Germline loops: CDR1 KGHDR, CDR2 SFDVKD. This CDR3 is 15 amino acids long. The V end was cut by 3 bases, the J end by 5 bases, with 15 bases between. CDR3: CATSDDRTMGTEAFF. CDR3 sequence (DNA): TGTGCCACCAGTGATGACAGGACAATGGGGACTGAAGCTTTCTTT.

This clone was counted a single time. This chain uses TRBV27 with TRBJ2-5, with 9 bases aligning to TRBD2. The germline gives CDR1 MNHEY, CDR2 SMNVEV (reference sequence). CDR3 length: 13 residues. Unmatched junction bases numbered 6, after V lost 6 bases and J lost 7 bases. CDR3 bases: TGTGCCAGCAGAGCCCCGGGACTAGCGACCCAGTACTTC. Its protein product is CASRAPGLATQYF.

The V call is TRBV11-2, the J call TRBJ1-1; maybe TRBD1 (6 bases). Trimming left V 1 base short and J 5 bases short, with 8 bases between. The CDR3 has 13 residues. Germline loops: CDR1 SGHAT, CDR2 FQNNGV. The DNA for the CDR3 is TGTGCCAGCAGCTTAGCCAGGGGTACTGAAGCTTTCTTT. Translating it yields CASSLARGTEAFF.

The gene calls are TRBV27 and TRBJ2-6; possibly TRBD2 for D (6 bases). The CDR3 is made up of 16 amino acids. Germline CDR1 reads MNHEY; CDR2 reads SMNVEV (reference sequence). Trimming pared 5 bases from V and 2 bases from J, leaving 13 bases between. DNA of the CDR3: TGTGCCAGCAGTCCTCCGGAGGGTCCTGGGGCCAACGTCCTGACTTTC. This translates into CASSPPEGPGANVLTF.

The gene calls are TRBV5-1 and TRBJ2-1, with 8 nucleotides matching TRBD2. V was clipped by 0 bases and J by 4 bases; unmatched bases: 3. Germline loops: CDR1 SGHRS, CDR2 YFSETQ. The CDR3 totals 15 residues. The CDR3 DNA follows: TGCGCCAGCAGCTTGGGCCCTAGCGGGTACAATGAGCAGTTCTTC. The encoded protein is CASSLGPSGYNEQFF.

The chain's CDR3 is CASSPQGNTGELFF. As DNA, the CDR3 is TGTGCCAGCAGCCCCCAGGGGAACACCGGGGAGCTGTTTTTT. V gene TRBV7-3 combines with J gene TRBJ2-2; tentative D call: TRBD1 (5 bases). The CDR3 totals 14 residues. Per germline, CDR1 SGHTA and CDR2 FQGTGA. V lost 5 bases, J lost 1 base, and 8 bases lay in between. Combining the CDR3 with reference TRBV7-3 and TRBJ2-2 gives the whole variable domain GAGVSQTPSNKVTEKGKYVELRCDPISGHTALYWYRQSLGQGPEFLIYFQGTGAADDSGLPNDRFFAVRPEGSVSTLKIQRTERGDSAVYLCASSPQGNTGELFFGEGSRLTVL.

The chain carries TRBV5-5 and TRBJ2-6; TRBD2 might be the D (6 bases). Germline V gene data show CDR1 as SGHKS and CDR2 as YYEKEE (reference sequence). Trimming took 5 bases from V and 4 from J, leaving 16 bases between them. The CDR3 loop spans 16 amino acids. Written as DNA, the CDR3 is TGTGCCAGCAGTTCGGGACTCACACCCGGGGCCAACGTCCTGACTTTC. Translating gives CASSSGLTPGANVLTF.

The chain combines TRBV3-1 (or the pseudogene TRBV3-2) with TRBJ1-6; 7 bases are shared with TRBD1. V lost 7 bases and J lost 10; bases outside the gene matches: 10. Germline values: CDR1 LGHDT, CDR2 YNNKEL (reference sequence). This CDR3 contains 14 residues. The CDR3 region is CASMETGSSSPLHF. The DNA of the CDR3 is TGTGCCAGCATGGAGACAGGGAGTAGCTCACCCCTCCACTTT.